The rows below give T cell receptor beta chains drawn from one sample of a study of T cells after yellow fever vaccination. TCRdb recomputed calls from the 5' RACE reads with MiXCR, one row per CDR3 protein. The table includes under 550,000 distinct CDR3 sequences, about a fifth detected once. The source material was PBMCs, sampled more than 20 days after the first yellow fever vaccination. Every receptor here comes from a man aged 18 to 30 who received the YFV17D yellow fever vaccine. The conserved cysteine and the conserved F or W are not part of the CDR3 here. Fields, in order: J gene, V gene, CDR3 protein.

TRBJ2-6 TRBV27 ASSLTGTGGGLYGANVLT
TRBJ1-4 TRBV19 ASSIGGQEDEKLF
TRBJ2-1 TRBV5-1 ASSLGGVGTYNEQF
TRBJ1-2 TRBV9 ASREGQGPNYGYT
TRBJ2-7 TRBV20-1 SAREGANSYEQY
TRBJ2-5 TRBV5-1 ASSFRYLEETQY
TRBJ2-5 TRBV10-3 AIRRTGLGETQY
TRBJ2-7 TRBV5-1 ASSRETGPYEQY
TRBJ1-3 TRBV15 ATSRDRASGNTIY
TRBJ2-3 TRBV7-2 ASSRRSPDTQY
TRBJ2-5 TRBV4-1 ASSQGNGAETQY
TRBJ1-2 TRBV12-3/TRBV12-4 ASSLGDRGYT
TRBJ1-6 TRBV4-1 ASRKATGSLSPNNSPLH
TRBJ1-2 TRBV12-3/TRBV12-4 ASSFLTRRGYT
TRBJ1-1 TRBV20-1 SARTGVTNTEAF
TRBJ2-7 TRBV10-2 ASRPSAGASYEQY
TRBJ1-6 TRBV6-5 ASSYRPRNSPLH
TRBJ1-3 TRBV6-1 ASRKQVSGNTIY
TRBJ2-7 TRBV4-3 ASSQELGGYSYEQY
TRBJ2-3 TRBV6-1 ASSTGRIIHEASTDTQY
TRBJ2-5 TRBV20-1 SASWAGGKETQY
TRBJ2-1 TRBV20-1 SAGGGSSYNEQF
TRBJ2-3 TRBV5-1 ASSLSRGLAGGTQY